The 20 T cell receptor beta chains presented below share a single source sample, sequenced in a study of PD-L1 blockade in urothelial cancer. Clones were sequenced by immunoSEQ multiplex PCR, and TCRdb holds only the in-frame ones, with some missing. The top ten clones hold approximately 6.7% of a sample with some 80,000 clones, about 85% of them seen once. Time point reported: pretreatment peripheral blood. This specimen was PBMCs, taken around atezolizumab (anti-PD-L1) treatment. The receptors stem from a man aged 35-49 years with urothelial cancer.

This chain joins TRBV7-9 and TRBJ1-4; no clear D gene. Germline V gene data show CDR1 as SEHNR and CDR2 as FQNEAQ (reference sequence). Trimming took 7 bases from V and 7 from J, leaving 16 bases between them. The CDR3 is 14 residues long. This CDR3 reads CASTTYRSGEKLFF. In DNA, the CDR3 is TGTGCCAGCACCACTTACCGTTCGGGTGAAAAACTGTTTTTT. The full variable domain, completed using reference TRBV7-9 and TRBJ1-4, is DTGVSQNPRHKITKRGQNVTFRCDPISEHNRLYWYRQTLGQGPEFLTYFQNEAQLEKSRLLSDRFSAERPKGSFSTLEIQRTEQGDSAMYLCASTTYRSGEKLFFGSGTQLSVL.

The V and J genes are TRBV9 and TRBJ2-2; 13 nucleotides match TRBD2. Trimming took 0 bases from V and 4 from J; bases not matched to a gene: 0. The CDR3 covers 16 residues. Per germline, CDR1 SGDLS and CDR2 YYNGEE. The CDR3 nucleotides are TGTGCCAGCAGCGTAGGACTAGCGGGAGGCACCGGGGAGCTGTTTTTT. Amino acid sequence: CASSVGLAGGTGELFF.

This chain connects TRBV6-6 to TRBJ1-2, with 11 positions matching TRBD1. The CDR3 totals 14 residues. The V gene's germline CDR1 is MNHNY and CDR2 SVGAGI (reference sequence). Trimming took 4 bases from V and 6 from J; bases not matched to a gene: 4. Written as DNA, the CDR3 is TGTGCCAGCAGTTTCGGACAGGGGGCGGATGGCTACACCTTC. It yields the protein CASSFGQGADGYTF.

The rearrangement links TRBV11-2 to TRBJ1-2; maybe TRBD1 (6 bases). There are 12 residues in the CDR3. Trimming took 4 bases from V and 4 from J, leaving 7 bases between them. From germline, CDR1 is SGHAT and CDR2 FQNNGV. CDR3 nucleotide sequence: TGTGCCAGCAGCTCGGACAGCTATGGCTACACCTTC. It is translated as CASSSDSYGYTF.

The rearrangement uses TRBV5-1 and TRBJ2-5; 8 positions agree with TRBD1. V trimming: 1 base; J trimming: 3 bases; junction bases outside the gene matches: 8. CDR3 length: 16 amino acids. Germline-derived CDR1 and CDR2 are SGHRS and YFSETQ. The CDR3 DNA sequence: TGCGCCAGCAGCTTGTGGGCGACAGGGGTTGAAGAGACCCAGTACTTC. Translated, it gives CASSLWATGVEETQYF.

The chain combines TRBV6-4 with TRBJ2-6; D is possibly TRBD1 (6 bases). Trimming took 3 bases from V and 3 from J, leaving 9 bases between them. The CDR3 is 15 amino acids. Germline V gene sequence: CDR1 MRHNA, CDR2 SNTAGT. The DNA of the CDR3 is TGTGCCAGCAGTGAGAGGGGGAGTGGGGCCAACGTCCTGACTTTC. Amino acids: CASSERGSGANVLTF.

This clone showed up just a few times. The chain uses TRBV19 and TRBJ2-1; TRBD2 agrees at 15 bases. Looked up from germline, CDR1 is LNHDA and CDR2 is SQIVND (reference sequence). The CDR3 has 16 amino acids. J was trimmed by 10 bases and V by 5 bases; bases with no gene match: 9. In DNA form, the CDR3 reads TGTGCCAGTAGTTGGACTAGCGGGAGGGCCTCGGGGGAGCAGTTCTTC. It translates to CASSWTSGRASGEQFF.

This clone was detected once. This chain joins TRBV5-4 and TRBJ1-1; D ambiguous. V shed 3 bases and J shed 0 bases, with 9 bases lying between them. The V gene's germline CDR1 is SGHNT and CDR2 YYREEE (reference sequence). The CDR3 consists of 14 residues. This CDR3 is CASSSFNMNTEAFF. The DNA for the CDR3 is TGTGCCAGCAGCTCCTTTAACATGAACACTGAAGCTTTCTTT.

This clone came up a few times. The V and J genes are TRBV7-9 and TRBJ2-7; TRBD2 matches at 8 bases. Per the germline V gene, CDR1 is SEHNR and CDR2 is FQNEAQ (reference sequence). The length of the CDR3 is 14 residues. The J segment lost 0 bases and the V segment lost 5 bases, leaving 3 bases of the junction unmatched. The CDR3 sequence is CASSRSGSSYEQYF. The DNA of the CDR3 is TGTGCCAGCAGCCGGAGCGGGAGCTCCTACGAGCAGTACTTC.

This chain joins TRBV19 and TRBJ1-5; D is perhaps TRBD1 (5 bases). Germline CDR1 LNHDA, CDR2 SQIVND (reference sequence). CDR3 length: 13 amino acids. The V end was cut by 7 bases, the J end by 7 bases, with 14 bases between. CDR3 nucleotides: TGTGCCAGTACGTGGCAGGGTGACCAGCCCCAGCATTTT. The encoded protein is CASTWQGDQPQHF. Full variable domain (outside the CDR3, taken from reference TRBV19 and TRBJ1-5): DGGITQSPKYLFRKEGQNVTLSCEQNLNHDAMYWYRQDPGQGLRLIYYSQIVNDFQKGDIAEGYSVSREKKESFPLTVTSAQKNPTAFYLCASTWQGDQPQHFGDGTRLSIL.

The chain combines TRBV30 with TRBJ2-7; TRBD1 is a possible D gene (5 bases). Germline-derived CDR1 and CDR2 are GTSNPN and SVGIG (reference sequence). The CDR3 is 11 amino acids. V lost 7 bases, J lost 1 base, and 8 bases lay in between. CDR3 bases: TGTGCCTCCGGACAATCCTACGAGCAGTACTTC. Translating it yields CASGQSYEQYF.

This chain uses TRBV7-2 with TRBJ2-7; 7 bases map to TRBD1. Germline CDR1 reads SGHTA; CDR2 reads FQGNSA. The CDR3 length is 15 residues. V was pared by 4 bases and J by 0 bases, with 6 bases of the junction left unmatched. The CDR3 here is CASSSPRGSSYEQYF. The DNA for the CDR3 is TGTGCCAGCAGCTCCCCCAGGGGGTCCTCCTACGAGCAGTACTTC.

This sequence joins TRBV19 and TRBJ1-1, with 9 bases that match TRBD1. The CDR3 contains 13 residues. From germline, CDR1 is LNHDA and CDR2 SQIVND (reference sequence). With 6 bases clipped from V and 5 bases from J, the junction kept 4 bases outside the gene matches. CDR3 coding DNA: TGTGCCAGTAGCTCAGACAGGGGGACTGAAGCTTTCTTT. This translates into CASSSDRGTEAFF.

The chain is built from TRBV6-1 and TRBJ2-7, with TRBD1 matching 11 bases. The J segment lost 6 bases and the V segment lost 1 base, leaving 5 bases of the junction unmatched. CDR3 length: 15 amino acids. In germline, CDR1 is MNHNS, CDR2 SASEGT. The CDR3 nucleotides read TGTGCCAGCAGTGAAGGGACCGGGACAGGGGGCGAGCAGTACTTC. The encoded protein is CASSEGTGTGGEQYF.

J is TRBJ2-7 and V is TRBV7-2; unclear D gene. Germline V gives CDR1 SGHTA, CDR2 FQGNSA. V was clipped by 0 bases and J by 6 bases, with 12 bases between them. This CDR3 is built from 14 residues. CDR3 nucleotides: TGTGCCAGCAGCTTAGCTTCTAGATCGGCCGAGCAGTACTTC. Encoded protein: CASSLASRSAEQYF.

Here the CDR3 DNA reads TGTGCCAGCAGTGTAAAATTGGAGCCCTACGAGCAGTACTTC. Amino acid sequence: CASSVKLEPYEQYF. This chain joins TRBV6-1 and TRBJ2-7; the D is unclear. The germline CDR1 and CDR2 sequences are MNHNS and SASEGT. V was cut by 4 bases and J by 2 bases, with 12 bases left in between. CDR3 length equals 14 residues.

J is TRBJ2-5 and V is TRBV29-1, with 9 bases that match TRBD1. The V gene's germline CDR1 is SQVTM and CDR2 ANQGSEA. The CDR3 length is 13 residues. V lost 7 bases to trimming and J lost 4 bases; unmatched junction nucleotides: 7. The CDR3 reads CSAGGQGLETQYF. The CDR3, as DNA: TGCAGCGCTGGGGGACAGGGATTAGAGACCCAGTACTTC.

The chain couples TRBV28 to TRBJ2-1, with D perhaps TRBD2 (7 bases). The CDR3 runs 16 residues. V was shortened by 3 bases and J by 7 bases, with 19 bases between the two germline ends. Germline CDR1 MDHEN, CDR2 SYDVKM. The CDR3 nucleotides are TGTGCCAGCAGTTTTCAGGGGAGGGGGGGGAGGAATGAGCAGTTCTTC. Its protein is CASSFQGRGGRNEQFF.

The genes are TRBV28 and TRBJ2-1, with 8 nucleotides matching TRBD1. The germline V gene encodes CDR1 MDHEN and CDR2 SYDVKM. The CDR3 sequence is 16 residues long. Unmatched junction bases numbered 6, after V lost 3 bases and J lost 2 bases. CDR3 residues: CASSFGVDRAYNEQFF. For the CDR3, the DNA is TGTGCCAGCAGTTTTGGGGTGGACAGGGCCTACAATGAGCAGTTCTTC.

The rearrangement joins TRBV14 to TRBJ2-2; perhaps TRBD2 as D (5 bases). V gave up 4 bases and J gave up 1 base, with 10 bases separating them. Germline V gene lookup returns CDR1 SGHDN and CDR2 FVKESK. The CDR3 has 15 amino acids. CDR3 nucleotide sequence: TGTGCCAGCAGCCCCGTGCGGGTGAACACCGGGGAGCTGTTTTTT. Amino acids: CASSPVRVNTGELFF.